A selection of T cell receptor beta chains follows, all from one sample in a study of cytotoxic CD8 clonotypes in ibrutinib-treated CLL. Generated by immunoSEQ multiplex PCR, the TCRdb table keeps only in-frame clones and is missing some. The sample shows 25,000 to 35,000 clones, approximately 85% of them seen only once. Specimen: PBMCs, collected after 24 months of ibrutinib treatment. These receptors all come from a human donor with chronic lymphocytic leukemia. Both conserved end residues are part of each CDR3. A D gene is named only where the DNA matches it firmly. The size entry is marked missing in some rows and otherwise reads once, few, many or a size class.

d_call	v_call	j_call	clone_size	cdr3_nt	cdr3_aa
NA	TRBV15	TRBJ1-1	NA	TGTGCCACCAGCACACGACCCGACCTGAACACTGAAGCTTTCTTT	CATSTRPDLNTEAFF
NA	TRBV18	TRBJ2-7	NA	TGTGCCAGCTCACCTCCTGACGCCCACGAGCAGTACTTC	CASSPPDAHEQYF
NA	TRBV7-3	TRBJ2-7	NA	TGTGCCAGCAGCTTACTACCGACTGGCCAATACGAGCAGTACTTC	CASSLLPTGQYEQYF
NA	TRBV7-8	TRBJ1-2	NA	TGTGCCAGCAGCTTAGAGAGTATAGCATTTCGCTATGGCTACACCTTC	CASSLESIAFRYGYTF
TRBD1	TRBV10-3	TRBJ2-7	NA	TGTGCCATCAGTGAAGTTTTCGAGGGGGCGCGGTACGAGCAGTACTTC	CAISEVFEGARYEQYF
TRBD1	TRBV28	TRBJ2-5	NA	TGTGCCAGCAGTAGGACAGGGGGCATGGAGACCCAGTACTTC	CASSRTGGMETQYF
NA	TRBV11-3	TRBJ2-3	NA	TGTGCCAGCAGCCTAGATTGGGGTAGCCCGACGCAGTATTTT	CASSLDWGSPTQYF
NA	TRBV4-1	TRBJ2-3	once	TGCGCCAGCAGCCAAGAAGGGGGGGGGTCCACAGATACGCAGTATTTT	CASSQEGGGSTDTQYF
TRBD1	TRBV6-5	TRBJ2-7	NA	TGTGCCAGCAGTTATACAGGGGACTACGAGCAGTACTTC	CASSYTGDYEQYF
TRBD2	TRBV5-5	TRBJ2-3	NA	TGTGCCAGCAGCTGGTCGCTAGCGGGGGGCACAGATACGCAGTATTTT	CASSWSLAGGTDTQYF
NA	TRBV14	TRBJ2-1	NA	TGTGCCAGCAGCCAAGACAGGAATGAGCAGTTCTTC	CASSQDRNEQFF
NA	TRBV11-1	TRBJ1-5	NA	TGTGCCAGCAGCTTAACGGGGGATAGCAATCAGCCCCAGCATTTT	CASSLTGDSNQPQHF
NA	TRBV7-8	TRBJ2-7	once	TGTGCCAGCAGCAAAGGTGGGGGGAAATTAACCTACGAGCAGTACTTC	CASSKGGGKLTYEQYF
NA	TRBV5-5	TRBJ2-5	NA	TGTGCCAGCAGCTTGGCAGGGGGGCTCAGAGAGACCCAGTACTTC	CASSLAGGLRETQYF
NA	TRBV18	TRBJ1-1	once	TGTGCCAGCTCACCTTCTAATTACATGAACACTGAAGCTTTCTTT	CASSPSNYMNTEAFF
TRBD1	TRBV6-5	TRBJ1-2	NA	TGTGCCAGCAGCGGAACAGGGGGCGCGATCTATGGCTACACCTTC	CASSGTGGAIYGYTF
TRBD1	TRBV7-9	TRBJ2-7	NA	TGTGCCAGCAGCTTAGCGGGGCAGGGGGCCTACGAGCAGTACTTC	CASSLAGQGAYEQYF
TRBD1	TRBV25-1	TRBJ2-5	NA	TGTGCCAGCAGTGAATATAGAGGACAGGGAGGTACGGAGACCCAGTACTTC	CASSEYRGQGGTETQYF
TRBD2	TRBV27	TRBJ2-1	NA	TGTGCCAGCTATAGCGGGGGGGCCGATGAGCAGTTCTTC	CASYSGGADEQFF
TRBD1	TRBV2	TRBJ2-5	NA	TGTGCCAGCAGGAACCGACAGGGCCAAGAGACCCAGTACTTC	CASRNRQGQETQYF
TRBD2	TRBV29-1	TRBJ2-1	NA	TGCAGCGTTGACCGATTCTCCGGGACTAAGAGCTCCTACAATGAGCAGTTCTTC	CSVDRFSGTKSSYNEQFF
NA	TRBV7-9	TRBJ2-1	NA	TGTGCCAGCAGCATGATAGGGGCTGGGGAGCAGTTCTTC	CASSMIGAGEQFF
NA	TRBV7-2	TRBJ2-7	NA	TGTGCCAGCAGCTTTAACCGGGACTACGAGCAGTACTTC	CASSFNRDYEQYF
TRBD2	TRBV9	TRBJ2-1	NA	TGTGCCAGCAGCGCCACGACTAGCGGGGGGCCTAACAATGAGCAGTTCTTC	CASSATTSGGPNNEQFF
TRBD1	TRBV5-6	TRBJ1-4	NA	TGTGCCAGCAGCGCCACACAGGGGGCCTATGAAAAACTGTTTTTT	CASSATQGAYEKLFF
NA	TRBV5-6	TRBJ1-5	NA	TGTGCCAGCAGCCGTTTTACGGACATAGGCTATAGCAATCAGCCCCAGCATTTT	CASSRFTDIGYSNQPQHF
NA	TRBV19	TRBJ2-3	few	TGTGCCAGTAGTCGACAGCAACACACAGATACGCAGTATTTT	CASSRQQHTDTQYF
TRBD1	TRBV18	TRBJ1-5	few	TGTGCCAGCTCACCGGGACAGGACAATCAGCCCCAGCATTTT	CASSPGQDNQPQHF
NA	TRBV27	TRBJ2-6	NA	TGTGCCAGCAGTTTAGGGCAGTCTGGGGCCAACGTCCTGACTTTC	CASSLGQSGANVLTF
TRBD1	TRBV5-4	TRBJ1-2	few	TGTGCCAGCAGCCAACCGACGGGACAGCTCTATGGCTACACCTTC	CASSQPTGQLYGYTF
NA	TRBV18	TRBJ1-5	few	TGTGCCAGCTCATGGTCAGGCGAGGGGCAGCCCCAGCATTTT	CASSWSGEGQPQHF
NA	TRBV4-1	TRBJ2-3	NA	TGCGCCAGCCATCCCTTCGCGACTGTTGGAGATACGCAGTATTTT	CASHPFATVGDTQYF
NA	TRBV25-1	TRBJ1-2	NA	TGTGCCAGCAGTGGTACTGACCGTGCCTATGGCTACACCTTC	CASSGTDRAYGYTF
NA	TRBV19	TRBJ2-6	NA	TGTGCCAGTAGTATTGACACTGGGGCCAACGTCCTGACTTTC	CASSIDTGANVLTF
NA	TRBV5-5	TRBJ1-2	NA	TGTGCCAGCAGCGCCGCAGTGGCTGGCTACACCTTC	CASSAAVAGYTF
NA	TRBV7-8	TRBJ2-1	NA	TGTGCCAGCACTCTTCCAGGGGACAATGAGCAGTTCTTC	CASTLPGDNEQFF
TRBD1	TRBV7-1	TRBJ2-7	NA	TGTGCCAGCGGATCCTTCGTGACAGGGGCCTACGAGCAGTACTTC	CASGSFVTGAYEQYF
TRBD1	TRBV5-5	TRBJ1-1	few	TGTGCCAGCAGCCAAGATAACCGACAGGGGTGGGACACTGAAGCTTTCTTT	CASSQDNRQGWDTEAFF
NA	TRBV29-1	TRBJ1-5	NA	TGCAGCGTTGAAGGACAGGTGAACAGGGAGGTTCAGCCCCAGCATTTT	CSVEGQVNREVQPQHF
NA	TRBV5-4	TRBJ2-1	NA	TGTGCCAGCAGCTTTGATCGGGGCTCCTACAATGAGCAGTTCTTC	CASSFDRGSYNEQFF
NA	TRBV10-3	TRBJ1-1	NA	TGTGCCATCAGTGAATTCAACAGGAACACTGAAGCTTTCTTT	CAISEFNRNTEAFF
NA	TRBV4-2	TRBJ2-3	NA	TGTGCCAGCAGCCCAACGGGGGGCGATACGCAGTATTTT	CASSPTGGDTQYF
TRBD2	TRBV4-2	TRBJ2-3	NA	TGTGCCAGCAGCCAACTCAGCGGGGATGGAGATACGCAGTATTTT	CASSQLSGDGDTQYF
TRBD2	TRBV7-2	TRBJ2-3	NA	TGTGCCAGCAGCTTAGCGCTTTTGACTAGCGGAGATACGCAGTATTTT	CASSLALLTSGDTQYF
NA	TRBV7-3	TRBJ1-1	NA	TGTGCCAGCAGCCCATCGGGAGGCACTGAAGCTTTCTTT	CASSPSGGTEAFF
TRBD2	TRBV6-6	TRBJ2-1	NA	TGTGCCAGCAGTTACCCCGGACTAGCGGGGCCGAATGAGCAGTTCTTC	CASSYPGLAGPNEQFF
NA	TRBV10-3	TRBJ1-1	NA	TGTGCCATCGGGGGTGACGGTGAAGCTTTCTTT	CAIGGDGEAFF
NA	TRBV4-1	TRBJ1-2	NA	TGCGCCAGCAGCCAAGACTGGGGGATAGGAGGTGTTGGTGGCTACACCTTC	CASSQDWGIGGVGGYTF
NA	TRBV11-3	TRBJ2-5	large	TGTGCCAGCAGCACCCGACACCAAGAGACCCAGTACTTC	CASSTRHQETQYF
NA	TRBV19	TRBJ2-2	NA	TGTGCCAGCCTCAACAGGGCGAACACCGGGGAGCTGTTTTTT	CASLNRANTGELFF
NA	TRBV4-2	TRBJ2-1	few	TGTGCCAGCAGCCACAGGGGGGGCCGTTACAATGAGCAGTTCTTC	CASSHRGGRYNEQFF
NA	TRBV29-1	TRBJ2-1	NA	TGCAGCGTTGAACCCTGGGGGTCGAACAATGAGCAGTTCTTC	CSVEPWGSNNEQFF
NA	TRBV28	TRBJ1-5	NA	TGTGCCAGCAGTTCCGACTGGGGCAATCAGCCCCAGCATTTT	CASSSDWGNQPQHF
TRBD2	TRBV5-4	TRBJ2-3	NA	TGTGCCAGCACCAGAGGTGGGGGGGGGTCAGATACGCAGTATTTT	CASTRGGGGSDTQYF